The 14 T cell receptor beta chains below all came from one sample that was sequenced in a study of T-cell reconstitution after alpha-beta-depleted transplantation in children. Preparing the TCRbeta library involved the use of unique molecular identifiers. TCRdb analysed the PCR reads with MiXCR anew, one entry per CDR3 protein. The table shows about 98,000 distinct CDR3 sequences, with around 7% occurring only once. Sequenced here: PBMCs, sampled before TCRalphabeta/CD19-depleted stem cell transplant. These receptors originate from a boy between 2 and 15 years old with acute lymphoblastic leukemia, due to receive a stem cell transplant.

This clonotype showed up many times. This chain uses TRBV4-1 with TRBJ1-1; TRBD1 might be the D (5 bases). Trimming took off 0 bases at V and 5 bases at J, with 10 bases between the two ends. The CDR3 spans 14 residues. The germline gives CDR1 MGHRA, CDR2 YSYEKL. CDR3 bases: TGCGCCAGCAGCCAAGACTCCCGGGGGACTGAAGCTTTCTTT. Translated, it gives CASSQDSRGTEAFF.

Relative to its sample, this clonotype is medium-sized. V is TRBV7-9 and J is TRBJ2-7; D is ambiguous. With 4 bases removed from V and 2 bases from J, the gap between germline ends came to 9 bases. Per germline, CDR1 SEHNR and CDR2 FQNEAQ (reference sequence). This CDR3 comprises 13 residues. As DNA, the CDR3 is TGTGCCAGCAGCTCGACCAACGCCTACGAGCAGTACTTC. This sequence encodes CASSSTNAYEQYF. Looking up the rest from reference TRBV7-9 and TRBJ2-7 gives the full variable domain: DTGVSQNPRHKITKRGQNVTFRCDPISEHNRLYWYRQTLGQGPEFLTYFQNEAQLEKSRLLSDRFSAERPKGSFSTLEIQRTEQGDSAMYLCASSSTNAYEQYFGPGTRLTVT.

The chain recombines TRBV4-2 with TRBJ1-5; D not resolved. V was trimmed by 7 bases and J by 3 bases, leaving 19 bases between them. This CDR3 is 16 amino acids long. Germline lookup yields CDR1 LGHNA and CDR2 YNFKEQ. The DNA of the CDR3 is TGTGCCAGCAAAACAGACGTGGGGTTTGACAATCAGCCCCAGCATTTT. Encoded protein: CASKTDVGFDNQPQHF.

In its sample, this clonotype was seen many times. The chain joins TRBV5-6 to TRBJ2-3; possible D gene TRBD2, 6 bases. Trimming stripped 1 base from V and 8 bases from J, with 14 bases between. Per germline, CDR1 SGHDT and CDR2 YYEEEE. CDR3 length: 14 residues. CDR3: CASSLRSAGVTQYF. As DNA, the CDR3 is TGTGCCAGCAGCTTGCGGTCAGCGGGTGTTACGCAGTATTTT.

This clonotype was counted a few times. The chain has TRBV6-5 and TRBJ2-1; D may be TRBD1 (5 bases). The CDR3 contains 15 residues. The germline V and J ends were trimmed by 2 bases and 3 bases, with 11 bases remaining between them. Germline-derived CDR1 and CDR2 are MNHEY and SVGAGI. CDR3 amino acids: CASSYGPGFYNEQFF. In nucleotides, the CDR3 is TGTGCCAGCAGTTACGGGCCAGGGTTCTACAATGAGCAGTTCTTC.

This clonotype has ten or more counts. A read error may account for a junction end that differs from germline. The rearrangement uses TRBV6-5 and TRBJ1-4; 11 bases map to TRBD1. From germline, CDR1 is MNHEY and CDR2 SVGAGI. The CDR3 loop spans 15 amino acids. The CDR3 region is CASSSSRTGGEVKIF. Here the CDR3 DNA reads TGTGCCAGCAGTTCCTCCCGGACAGGGGGCGAGGTGAAGATTTTT.

The chain is built from TRBV7-2 and TRBJ2-5, with a tentative D call TRBD1 (6 bases). Germline V CDR1 and CDR2: SGHTA, FQGNSA. The CDR3 is made up of 15 amino acids. Trimming pared 5 bases from V and 5 bases from J, leaving 18 bases between. Here the CDR3 DNA reads TGTGCCAGCAGCCTCACAGGGCCCTCGCGGGAGACCCAGTACTTC. Translating gives CASSLTGPSRETQYF.

V is TRBV19 and J is TRBJ2-3; no clear D. The CDR3 is 13 residues long. The germline gives CDR1 LNHDA, CDR2 SQIVND (reference sequence). The V end lost 3 bases, the J end lost 2 bases, and 6 bases lay between the germline ends. The CDR3 DNA sequence: TGTGCCAGTAGTATCTGGGTCACAGATACGCAGTATTTT. Translated: CASSIWVTDTQYF.

This clonotype was counted a few times. The rearrangement uses TRBV27 and TRBJ2-7; D is tentatively TRBD1 or TRBD2 (5 bases each). This CDR3 region has 15 residues. V dropped 4 bases and J dropped 0 bases, with 13 bases sitting between them. Germline lookup yields CDR1 MNHEY and CDR2 SMNVEV (reference sequence). For the CDR3, the DNA is TGTGCCAGCAGTTGGGGACCTTCGAGCTCCTACGAGCAGTACTTC. This gives the protein CASSWGPSSSYEQYF.

This clonotype showed up just a few times. The V call is TRBV19, the J call TRBJ1-4; unclear D gene. The CDR3 has 13 amino acids. Germline V CDR1 and CDR2: LNHDA, SQIVND (reference sequence). V gave up 4 bases and J gave up 8 bases, with 11 bases separating them. Here the CDR3 reads CASSTLTSEKLFF. CDR3 DNA sequence: TGTGCCAGTAGTACACTCACCTCAGAAAAACTGTTTTTT.

This clonotype appeared many times. This rearrangement joins TRBV6-1 to TRBJ2-5, with a possible D match to TRBD2 (5 bases). The CDR3 extends over 12 amino acids. The germline V gene has CDR1 MNHNS and CDR2 SASEGT. Trimming cost V 2 bases and J 13 bases, with 14 bases left between them. CDR3 residues: CASSEIRTLLYF. CDR3 DNA: TGTGCCAGCAGTGAAATAAGGACTTTGCTGTACTTC.

This clonotype has ten or more counts. The rearrangement joins TRBV5-1 to TRBJ2-3; the D call may be TRBD1 or TRBD2 (5 bases each). Trimming left V 0 bases short and J 2 bases short, with 10 bases between. CDR3 size: 15 residues. The V gene's germline CDR1 is SGHRS and CDR2 YFSETQ. The CDR3 sequence: CASSLGRGNTDTQYF. For the CDR3, the DNA is TGCGCCAGCAGCTTGGGTCGGGGCAACACAGATACGCAGTATTTT. The full variable domain, its missing parts supplied by reference TRBV5-1 and TRBJ2-3, is KAGVTQTPRYLIKTRGQQVTLSCSPISGHRSVSWYQQTPGQGLQFLFEYFSETQRNKGNFPGRFSGRQFSNSRSEMNVSTLELGDSALYLCASSLGRGNTDTQYFGPGTRLTVL.

There are many counts of this clonotype. The chain employs TRBV7-9 and TRBJ1-4; D is undetermined. Trimming pared 4 bases from V and 6 bases from J, leaving 15 bases between. This CDR3 has 15 residues. CDR1 and CDR2 (germline): SEHNR, FQNEAQ (reference sequence). The CDR3 here is CASSSERRADEKLFF. The CDR3 DNA reads as TGTGCCAGCAGCTCAGAAAGGCGGGCGGATGAAAAACTGTTTTTT. Full variable domain (outside the CDR3, taken from reference TRBV7-9 and TRBJ1-4): DTGVSQNPRHKITKRGQNVTFRCDPISEHNRLYWYRQTLGQGPEFLTYFQNEAQLEKSRLLSDRFSAERPKGSFSTLEIQRTEQGDSAMYLCASSSERRADEKLFFGSGTQLSVL.

This clonotype was picked up many times. The chain recombines TRBV5-1 with TRBJ2-5; maybe TRBD1 (6 bases). Germline V lookup: CDR1 SGHRS, CDR2 YFSETQ. Deletions cut 3 bases from V and 0 bases from J, with 24 bases between. This CDR3 is 19 amino acids long. CDR3 residues: CASSSLQGSVEVDQETQYF. In nucleotides, the CDR3 is TGCGCCAGCAGCTCCTTACAGGGAAGCGTCGAGGTGGACCAAGAGACCCAGTACTTC.